The table lists the clone carrying this T cell receptor (beta chain) with a few counts. Its specificity is unknown. V was clipped by 6 bases and J by 1 base; unmatched bases: 3. This CDR3 has 16 amino acids. CDR1 MNHNS and CDR2 SASEGT come from the germline V gene. MiXCR, applied by TCRdb to the RT-PCR reads, yields one record per CDR3 protein. The repertoire includes hundreds of thousands of distinct CDR3 sequences, about 15% of them detected once, and 6% to 7% sits in the top ten. This entry is derived from a study of response to subunit inactivated influenza vaccine. Findings of the study overall: Seasonal influenza vaccination, on each occasion, was suggested by the authors to recruit few new T cells.

Sample: PBMCs from blood, taken 14 to 15 days before vaccination. This sequence joins TRBV6-1 and TRBJ2-7; 16 nucleotides agree with TRBD2. The sequence came from a man aged 50 or older who received an inactivated influenza vaccine. CDR3 sequence: CASRTGLAGGSYEQYF. The CDR3 DNA is TGTGCCAGCAGGACGGGACTAGCGGGAGGGTCCTACGAGCAGTACTTC.